Shown below are 24 T cell receptor beta chains from a single sample sequenced in a study of blood T cells in healthy people across ages. It was with a sample-barcoded 5' primer and a J-beta primer mix that a second PCR of about 6 to 12 cycles was run. TCRdb re-analysed the 5' RACE reads in MiXCR, keeping a single row per CDR3 protein. The table lists 920,000 or so distinct CDR3 sequences, less than 50% of them singletons. Sequenced input: blood. The receptors originated from a woman aged 55-70 years in good health.

This clonotype was counted between two and nine times. The rearrangement joins TRBV4-1 to TRBJ2-5; D gene ambiguous. The CDR3 sequence is 15 residues long. The V gene's germline CDR1 is MGHRA and CDR2 YSYEKL. V was pared by 1 base and J by 5 bases, with 14 bases between. The CDR3 loop reads CASSQALNNRETQYF. In nucleotides, the CDR3 is TGCGCCAGCAGCCAAGCTCTCAATAATCGTGAGACCCAGTACTTC.

This clonotype showed up just a few times. As DNA, the CDR3 is TGTGCCACCAGCAGCGAGACTAGCGGGAGTTTGGCAGATACGCAGTATTTT. Translated, it gives CATSSETSGSLADTQYF. The chain combines TRBV15 with TRBJ2-3; 12 bases match TRBD2. The CDR3 extends over 17 amino acids. J gave up 4 bases and V 3 bases, and 8 bases lay outside the gene matches. The germline gives CDR1 LNHNV, CDR2 YYDKDF (reference sequence).

V and J are TRBV28 and TRBJ2-7, with 8 bases lining up with TRBD1. The CDR3 consists of 15 residues. Germline CDR1 is MDHEN and CDR2 is SYDVKM. V shed 5 bases and J 0 bases; nucleotides not matched to a gene: 6. CDR3 sequence: CASSRTGSSSYEQYF. The CDR3, as DNA: TGTGCCAGCAGTCGGACAGGGTCGAGCTCCTACGAGCAGTACTTC.

To note about this clonotype: Germline and junction disagree at one end, which may indicate a read error. The chain has TRBV2 and TRBJ2-6, with D possibly matching TRBD1 (6 bases). There are 18 residues in the CDR3. Germline V gene data show CDR1 as SNHLY and CDR2 as FYNNEI. CDR3 sequence reads: CASSADGQSSAGANVPTF. CDR3 DNA: TGTGCCAGCAGTGCCGACGGACAGAGTAGCGCTGGGGCCAACGTCCCGACTTTC.

This clonotype was observed once. The rearrangement uses TRBV6-1 and TRBJ2-4; unclear D gene. Trimming took off 2 bases at V and 14 bases at J, with 19 bases between the two ends. The V gene's germline CDR1 is MNHNS and CDR2 SASEGT. The CDR3 consists of 14 residues. Here the CDR3 DNA reads TGTGCCAGCAGTGAAAGTAGACCCCCCAACGAGGAGTACTTC. Its protein product is CASSESRPPNEEYF.

This clonotype was counted between two and nine times. This sequence joins TRBV20-1 and TRBJ1-2; perhaps TRBD1 as D (6 bases). V gave up 2 bases and J gave up 7 bases, with 14 bases separating them. Germline assignment: CDR1 DFQATT and CDR2 SNEGSKA (reference sequence). The CDR3 spans 13 residues. Written as DNA, the CDR3 is TGCAGTGCTAGATCAGGGGCGAATAGTGGCTACACCTTC. It specifies CSARSGANSGYTF.

The chain joins TRBV7-8 to TRBJ1-4; D possibly corresponds to TRBD1 (5 bases). CDR3 size: 15 residues. V lost 5 bases, J lost 3 bases, and 13 bases lay in between. Per germline, CDR1 SGHVS and CDR2 FQNEAQ. The CDR3 region has the DNA TGTGCCAGCAGCCTAAAGGGACTGCCTAATGAAAAACTGTTTTTT. Its protein is CASSLKGLPNEKLFF.

In its sample, this clonotype was seen a few times. The DNA of the CDR3 is TGTGCCAGCAGCTTAGAGGGCGGACGACGGGATACGCAGTATTTT. Translation: CASSLEGGRRDTQYF. This chain joins TRBV7-9 and TRBJ2-3; D is uncertain. Trimming cost V 1 base and J 6 bases, with 14 bases left between them. Germline V gene data show CDR1 as SEHNR and CDR2 as FQNEAQ (reference sequence). The CDR3 totals 15 residues. The full variable domain, in which reference TRBV7-9 and TRBJ2-3 provide the parts outside the CDR3, is DTGVSQNPRHKITKRGQNVTFRCDPISEHNRLYWYRQTLGQGPEFLTYFQNEAQLEKSRLLSDRFSAERPKGSFSTLEIQRTEQGDSAMYLCASSLEGGRRDTQYFGPGTRLTVL.

The V and J genes are TRBV6-2 or TRBV6-3 and TRBJ2-1; the match to TRBD1 covers 9 bases. This CDR3 comprises 16 residues. CDR1 and CDR2 from the germline V gene are MNHEY and SVGEGT. V was clipped by 4 bases and J by 9 bases; unmatched bases: 13. CDR3 residues: CASSFRPGQGLPEQFF. CDR3 in DNA: TGTGCCAGCAGTTTCCGGCCGGGACAGGGCTTACCTGAGCAGTTCTTC.

This clonotype has ten or more counts. The chain employs TRBV10-3 and TRBJ2-7, with D tentatively TRBD1 (6 bases). The CDR3 length is 11 residues. The V and J ends lost 7 bases and 9 bases respectively, with 13 bases between them. Germline CDR1 reads ENHRY; CDR2 reads SYGVKD. The CDR3 nucleotides read TGTGCCATCAAACAGGGAGAGGTGCAGTACTTC. Protein sequence: CAIKQGEVQYF.

The chain joins TRBV15 to TRBJ2-7; D perhaps matches TRBD2 (6 bases). The length of the CDR3 is 15 residues. The V end was cut by 0 bases, the J end by 2 bases, with 11 bases between. Germline CDR1 is LNHNV and CDR2 is YYDKDF (reference sequence). CDR3 in amino acids: CATSRERGIPYEQYF. The CDR3, as DNA: TGTGCCACCAGCAGAGAGCGCGGGATACCCTACGAGCAGTACTTC.

The gene calls are TRBV29-1 and TRBJ2-5; 7 nucleotides line up with TRBD1. CDR1 is SQVTM, CDR2 ANQGSEA, per germline. V shed 8 bases and J 3 bases; nucleotides not matched to a gene: 6. CDR3 length: 12 residues. The CDR3 protein is CSLSGGEETQYF. The CDR3 coding sequence is TGCAGCTTATCAGGGGGAGAAGAGACCCAGTACTTC.

V is TRBV7-9 and J is TRBJ2-1; maybe TRBD2 (6 bases). From germline, CDR1 is SEHNR and CDR2 FQNEAQ (reference sequence). The CDR3 is 12 residues long. Trimming shortened V by 5 bases and J by 15 bases, and 17 bases separated the two germline ends. The CDR3 loop is CASSPPLGTPFF. The CDR3 DNA follows: TGTGCCAGCAGCCCACCCCTAGGGACTCCGTTCTTC.

The V call is TRBV5-1, the J call TRBJ2-5, with 9 bases identical to TRBD2. The CDR3 is 16 amino acids. The V gene end was trimmed by 3 bases and the J gene end by 2 bases; junction bases not matched to a gene: 8. Germline-derived CDR1 and CDR2 are SGHRS and YFSETQ. The CDR3 loop reads CASSSVSGRQQETQYF. CDR3 DNA sequence: TGCGCCAGCAGCTCGGTTAGCGGGAGACAACAAGAGACCCAGTACTTC.

Turning to this clonotype: The junction departs from germline at one end; a sequencing error may be responsible. The rearrangement uses TRBV7-9 and TRBJ2-7; 9 positions agree with TRBD2. The CDR3 totals 12 residues. Germline lookup yields CDR1 SEHNR and CDR2 FQNEAQ (reference sequence). This CDR3 is CSSSISGSEQYF. Written as DNA, the CDR3 is TGTTCCAGCAGCATTAGCGGGAGTGAGCAGTACTTC.

The chain couples TRBV5-4 to TRBJ2-5; the match to TRBD2 covers 10 bases. Germline V CDR1 and CDR2: SGHNT, YYREEE (reference sequence). This CDR3 contains 17 residues. The junction had 16 bases not matched to a gene; V was cut back by 4 bases and J by 7 bases. The CDR3 sequence is CASSQDLAGAGDWTQYF. DNA of the CDR3: TGTGCCAGCAGCCAGGACCTAGCGGGAGCGGGGGATTGGACCCAGTACTTC.

This clonotype was observed a few times. This chain links TRBV28 with TRBJ2-7, with D unresolved. Germline V lookup: CDR1 MDHEN, CDR2 SYDVKM. The CDR3 has 12 residues. Trimming removed 4 bases at V and 3 bases at J, with 7 bases between. Written as DNA, the CDR3 is TGTGCCAGCAGTTACCGTAACTACGAGCAGTACTTC. Protein sequence: CASSYRNYEQYF.

The chain uses TRBV27 and TRBJ2-5; 9 bases are shared with TRBD2. The closer fit of TRBJ2-7 to the DNA end suggests the J call may be wrong. This CDR3 contains 15 residues. The germline gives CDR1 MNHEY, CDR2 SMNVEV (reference sequence). This chain's CDR3 is CASRATSGWDGEQYF. The DNA for the CDR3 is TGTGCCAGCAGAGCGACTAGCGGATGGGATGGCGAGCAGTACTTC.

CDR3 nucleotides: TGTGCCAGCAGTGGGACAGGGACGGGAGACATTCAGTACTTC. It yields the protein CASSGTGTGDIQYF. This chain joins TRBV28 and TRBJ2-4; 9 positions match TRBD1. V was clipped by 5 bases and J by 8 bases; unmatched bases: 7. There are 14 residues in the CDR3. Per germline, CDR1 MDHEN and CDR2 SYDVKM.

This chain connects TRBV3-1 to TRBJ2-1; D might be TRBD1 (5 bases). Germline V CDR1 and CDR2: LGHDT, YNNKEL (reference sequence). V was trimmed by 2 bases and J by 10 bases, leaving 12 bases between them. This CDR3 contains 13 residues. The CDR3 reads CASSQTLTGEQFF. CDR3 bases: TGTGCCAGCAGCCAAACACTCACAGGAGAGCAGTTCTTC.

The chain recombines TRBV28 with TRBJ2-7; D not resolved. CDR1 and CDR2 from the germline V gene are MDHEN and SYDVKM. V dropped 6 bases and J dropped 5 bases, with 11 bases sitting between them. The CDR3 is made up of 12 amino acids. The CDR3 loop is CASSPQLNEQYF. CDR3 coding DNA: TGTGCCAGCAGCCCCCAGTTGAACGAGCAGTACTTC.

V and J are TRBV27 and TRBJ1-5; TRBD1 aligns across 7 bases. The trim removed 8 bases at V and 0 bases at J, leaving 13 bases unmatched. Germline CDR1 and CDR2: MNHEY and SMNVEV (reference sequence). The CDR3 runs 17 residues. CDR3 DNA sequence: TGTGCCAGCCGAGACAGGGCTATTCCTTATAGCAATCAGCCCCAGCATTTT. Its translation: CASRDRAIPYSNQPQHF.

This clonotype was recorded many times. The genes are TRBV7-8 and TRBJ2-7; D gene ambiguous. CDR3 length equals 15 residues. From germline, CDR1 is SGHVS and CDR2 FQNEAQ. Trimming left V 3 bases short and J 2 bases short, with 14 bases between. Written as DNA, the CDR3 is TGTGCCAGCAGCTTTAATCAGGCGACCCCCTACGAGCAGTACTTC. It yields the protein CASSFNQATPYEQYF.

The gene calls are TRBV12-3 or TRBV12-4 and TRBJ1-1; possible D gene TRBD1, 6 bases. The CDR3 consists of 13 residues. V gave up 7 bases and J gave up 8 bases, with 17 bases separating them. In nucleotides, the CDR3 is TGTGCCAGCACCGAGGTAGGGACAAGCGAAGCTTTCTTT. It specifies CASTEVGTSEAFF.